This T cell receptor beta chain comes out of a study of cytomegalovirus exposure and HLA in healthy donors. Study-wide results and limits: The productive fraction for most TCR beta V segments was about 90% or about 30% in an earlier analysis.

Primers for the PCR totalled 60 Vbeta and 13 Jbeta. The assay was immunoSEQ multiplex PCR, and TCRdb's table has in-frame clones only and misses some. In the table there are some 120,000 clones, around 62% of which are singletons. A note on this clone: Its antigen is as yet unknown.

The CDR3 has 12 residues. The germline CDR1 and CDR2 sequences are GTSNPN and SVGIG (reference sequence). V was shortened by 5 bases and J by 4 bases, with 11 bases between the two germline ends. This chain links TRBV30 with TRBJ1-1; unclear D gene. Specimen: PBMCs. The receptor was derived from a woman in her forties in good health and CMV-seropositive. CDR3 sequence reads: CAWAEGFTEAFF. CDR3 nucleotide sequence: TGTGCCTGGGCGGAGGGATTCACTGAAGCTTTCTTT.